A selection of T cell receptor beta chains follows, all from one sample in a study of shared clonotypes between healthy human individuals. Clones were sequenced by immunoSEQ multiplex PCR, and TCRdb holds only the in-frame ones, with some missing. The table lists some 700,000 clones, about nine tenths of them singletons. The sequenced material came from memory CD8+ T cells from PBMCs. These receptors were taken from a man aged 18 to 29 in good health. Some clones in this sample may be carry-over from other donors' samples. Each CDR3 is given with its conserved first and last residue. The D gene is left open where the match is weak. Clone sizes are given selectively: once, few, many, or a class where the clone is expanded.

V: TRBV9; length: 15; J: TRBJ2-2; size: -; D: -; CDR3: CASSPLRVNTGELFF; DNA: TGTGCCAGCAGCCCCCTCCGTGTAAACACCGGGGAGCTGTTTTTT
V: TRBV6-1; length: 15; J: TRBJ2-7; size: -; D: TRBD2; CDR3: CASTRAGTSVYEQYF; DNA: TGTGCCAGCACCAGAGCCGGGACTAGCGTCTACGAGCAGTACTTC
V: TRBV6-4; length: 15; J: TRBJ2-1; size: -; D: TRBD1; CDR3: CASSEGTGDENEQFF; DNA: TGTGCCAGCAGTGAAGGGACAGGGGATGAGAATGAGCAGTTCTTC
V: TRBV7-8; length: 16; J: TRBJ2-3; size: -; D: -; CDR3: CASSPIILPSGDGVYF; DNA: TGTGCCAGCAGCCCGATAATTCTTCCCTCTGGAGACGGTGTGTATTTT
V: TRBV7-7; length: 17; J: TRBJ2-3; size: -; D: TRBD2; CDR3: CASSLAGGTSSTDTQYF; DNA: TGTGCCAGCAGCTTAGCGGGGGGGACGTCTAGCACAGATACGCAGTATTTT
V: TRBV9; length: 15; J: TRBJ2-3; size: -; D: -; CDR3: CASSVGGGPAEVQYF; DNA: TGTGCCAGCAGCGTAGGGGGAGGTCCTGCCGAGGTGCAGTATTTT
V: TRBV6-6; length: 14; J: TRBJ1-4; size: -; D: -; CDR3: CASWIGTTDEKLFF; DNA: TGTGCCAGCTGGATAGGGACTACCGATGAAAAACTGTTTTTT
V: TRBV28; length: 16; J: TRBJ2-1; size: -; D: -; CDR3: CASSLLKPSSYNEQFF; DNA: TGTGCCAGCAGTTTATTGAAGCCTAGCTCCTACAATGAGCAGTTCTTC
V: TRBV27; length: 18; J: TRBJ2-1; size: -; D: -; CDR3: CASSLYSGAPSNHNEQFF; DNA: TGTGCCAGCAGTTTATATTCGGGGGCCCCCTCAAACCACAATGAGCAGTTCTTC
V: TRBV9; length: 15; J: TRBJ2-1; size: -; D: TRBD1; CDR3: CASSAPRTGGNEQFF; DNA: TGTGCCAGCAGCGCCCCCCGGACAGGGGGCAATGAGCAGTTCTTC
V: TRBV6-5; length: 14; J: TRBJ2-7; size: -; D: TRBD1; CDR3: CASSPRQGPNEQYF; DNA: TGTGCCAGCAGTCCTAGACAGGGACCGAACGAGCAGTACTTC
V: TRBV19; length: 14; J: TRBJ2-7; size: -; D: TRBD2; CDR3: CASSILAGWNEQYF; DNA: TGTGCCAGTAGTATCCTAGCGGGATGGAATGAGCAGTACTTC
V: TRBV9; length: 16; J: TRBJ2-2; size: -; D: TRBD2; CDR3: CASSVDGGSLPGELFF; DNA: TGTGCCAGCAGCGTAGACGGCGGGAGTCTCCCCGGGGAGCTGTTTTTT
V: TRBV27; length: 14; J: TRBJ1-2; size: -; D: TRBD1; CDR3: CASSLIGTGEGYTF; DNA: TGTGCCAGCAGTTTAATTGGGACAGGGGAAGGCTACACCTTC
V: TRBV9; length: 16; J: TRBJ2-7; size: once; D: TRBD2; CDR3: CASSPFGLAGGHEQYF; DNA: TGTGCCAGCAGCCCCTTCGGGCTAGCGGGAGGTCACGAGCAGTACTTC